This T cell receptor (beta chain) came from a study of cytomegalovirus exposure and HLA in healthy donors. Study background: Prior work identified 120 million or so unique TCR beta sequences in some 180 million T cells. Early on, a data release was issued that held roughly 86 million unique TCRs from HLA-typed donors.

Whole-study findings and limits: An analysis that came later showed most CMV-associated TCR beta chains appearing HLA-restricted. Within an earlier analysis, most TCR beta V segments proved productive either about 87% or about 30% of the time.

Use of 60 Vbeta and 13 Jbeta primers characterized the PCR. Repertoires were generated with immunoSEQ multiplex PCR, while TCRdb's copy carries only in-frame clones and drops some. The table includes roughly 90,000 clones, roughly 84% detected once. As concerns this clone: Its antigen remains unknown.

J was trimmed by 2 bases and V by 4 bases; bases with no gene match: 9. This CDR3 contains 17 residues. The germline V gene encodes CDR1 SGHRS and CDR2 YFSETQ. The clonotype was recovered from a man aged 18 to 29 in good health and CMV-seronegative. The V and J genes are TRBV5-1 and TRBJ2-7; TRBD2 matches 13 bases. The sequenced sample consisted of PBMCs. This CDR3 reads CASSPEPGLAGTYEQYF. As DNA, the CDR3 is TGCGCCAGCAGCCCCGAACCGGGACTAGCGGGAACCTACGAGCAGTACTTC. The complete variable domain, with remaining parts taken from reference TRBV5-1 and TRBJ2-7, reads KAGVTQTPRYLIKTRGQQVTLSCSPISGHRSVSWYQQTPGQGLQFLFEYFSETQRNKGNFPGRFSGRQFSNSRSEMNVSTLELGDSALYLCASSPEPGLAGTYEQYFGPGTRLTVT.